Sequencing of this TCR beta chain was carried out in a study of blood T cell repertoires in COVID-19. The CDR3 extends over 13 amino acids. V was pared by 5 bases and J by 5 bases, with 3 bases of the junction left unmatched. Germline CDR1 reads KGHSH; CDR2 reads LQKENI. Profiled with immunoSEQ multiplex PCR; TCRdb holds only in-frame clones, not every one. The table has approximately 72,000 clones, about 89% seen once. The specimen was peripheral blood. V gene TRBV18 combines with J gene TRBJ1-5; 7 bases fit TRBD1. The TCR originated in a woman aged 55-69 years with acute or convalescent COVID-19. The DNA of the CDR3 is TGTGCCAGCTCAGGGACAGCTGATCAGCCCCAGCATTTT. Its protein is CASSGTADQPQHF.